This T cell receptor (beta chain) was observed in a study of T and B cells in COVID-19 patients (dated by TCRdb to about 2020). With respect to the entire study: Using TRB and IGH repertoire sequencing of peripheral blood, the study characterized adaptive immunity in COVID-19 patients who had active infection or had recovered. Of the 20 to 25 patients in the active-infection cohort, approximately eleven were critically ill and needed mechanical ventilation or ECMO. The recovered cohort had a median age of around 37 years, compared with around 67 years in the active-infection cohort. The recovered cohort included roughly 18 patients who contributed some 20 samples, and most of those patients had mild to moderate COVID-19 that was managed on an outpatient basis. Repertoire analyses used an age-matched reference group of roughly 39 healthy donors who were negative for COVID-19 antibodies as the comparison. Two patients belonged to both the recovered and active cohorts because samples were available from active disease and after recovery. The repository of TCR and BCR sequences included 69 time points from about 35 patients, and more than 8.3 million TCR sequences were analysed. Of the 20 patients in the active-infection cohort, 15 to 19 had comorbidities associated with unfavorable COVID-19 outcome. As many as 9 follow-up blood samples were collected from each patient, and in some individuals these samples spanned different disease stages. Paper-wide results and their limitations: During active COVID-19 the TRB repertoires were highly clonal, but at recovery diversity and richness rose above the levels seen in healthy donors. Prospective validation of the reported TCR clusters was stated to be required before clinical use. Few blood samples were available from mildly ill patients while symptoms were present or from severe cases at early time points. In patients with COVID-19, the usage of TRBV/TRBJ genes was reported to be strongly skewed. Specific T cell subsets (CD4+/Treg/CD8+) and sorted SARS-CoV-2-responsive or tetramer+ T cells had not yet been sequenced, and the corresponding sequencing experiments were ongoing. A total of 2,331 exclusive TCR clusters, including some 31 low-pGen clusters, were found in the recovered cohort. The cohort was considered too small for HLA contributions to COVID-19 susceptibility or severity to be assessed.

The sequencing machine was an Illumina MiSeq. TRB rearrangements were amplified by multiplex PCR with BIOMED2 TRB-A/B primer pools. Illumina-compatible adapters and 7-nucleotide sample barcodes were added to the amplicons in two consecutive PCRs. Phusion HS II polymerase was used for all library PCRs. The amplicons were purified from gel with the NucleoSpin Gel and PCR Clean-up kit, measured on Qubit, and then pooled at 3.5 to 4 nM. Before Illumina next-generation sequencing, the quality of the amplicon pool was assessed on an Agilent 2100 Bioanalyzer. Concerning the study's data processing: Annotation of TRB rearrangements was done in MiXCR 3.0.8 with the default MiXCR reference library. Non-productive reads and sequences with fewer than 2 reads were removed, and each unique CDR3 nucleotide sequence was counted as one clone. R 3.5.1 was used to calculate clonality, diversity, richness and V-J gene usage. GLIPH2 was used to cluster TCRs by CDR3 similarity, and OLGA was used to calculate generation probabilities. Only GLIPH2 clusters with at least four unique TCR clonotypes present in at least three individuals were retained. The public sequencing data were trimmed at Q25 with fastp and processed into clonotypes with MiXCR by TCRdb, which kept only in-frame beta chains. All rows with the same CDR3 protein become a single entry with the most common DNA and genes. These V and J calls are TCRdb output, not the study's own analysis. Recorded for this sample are just over 7,000 distinct CDR3 sequences; approximately 22% of them occurred a single time. Together, the top ten hold around 3.6% of the sample.

CDR3 length: 13 amino acids, cysteine to phenylalanine. The sequence is cut down to CDR3 DNA, 39 bases in frame from base 1. V is pared back by 8 bases and J by 4 bases, with 14 bases lying between the germline termini. For CDR1 and CDR2, the germline V gene lists MNHEY and SVGAGI. This clonotype was found many times. Its binding antigen is unknown. Nothing much larger sits one base from this clone, and base qualities are not available. TRB repertoires were amplified from roughly 250-500 ng of genomic DNA extracted from blood. The source material was blood. Rearrangement joined TRBV6-5 to TRBJ1-1, with the identity of the D gene unclear. The source of this sequence is a human donor who had recovered from COVID-19. The CDR3: CASGRLSGTEAFF. In nucleotides, the sequence is TGTGCCAGCGGTAGGCTCTCGGGCACTGAAGCTTTCTTT.